These T cell receptor beta chains were read from a single sample in a study of cytomegalovirus exposure and HLA in healthy donors. Data came from immunoSEQ multiplex PCR; TCRdb stores just in-frame clones and leaves some out. The sample carries more than 55,000 clones, 83% recorded once. Sequenced sample: PBMCs. These receptors came from a man aged 25-45 years in good health and CMV-seronegative. Each CDR3 is given with its conserved first and last residue. Each record gives: CDR3 protein, CDR3 DNA, V gene, clone size, J gene, D gene. A D gene is named only where the DNA matches it firmly. The size entry is marked missing in some rows and otherwise reads once, few, many or a size class.

cdr3_aa: CASTSQGGQAVFTF
cdr3_nt: TGTGCCAGTACCTCCCAAGGGGGACAGGCGGTTTTCACCTTC
v_call: TRBV19
clone_size: -
j_call: TRBJ1-2
d_call: TRBD1

cdr3_aa: CSVEGVAGSIQETQYF
cdr3_nt: TGCAGCGTTGAAGGGGTAGCGGGGTCGATACAAGAGACCCAGTACTTC
v_call: TRBV29-1
clone_size: -
j_call: TRBJ2-5
d_call: TRBD2

cdr3_aa: CASSFGQNTGYTF
cdr3_nt: TGTGCCAGCAGCTTTGGGCAAAACACTGGCTACACCTTC
v_call: TRBV7-2
clone_size: -
j_call: TRBJ1-2
d_call: -

cdr3_aa: CASRTSGRVGELFF
cdr3_nt: TGTGCTAGCAGGACTAGCGGGAGGGTCGGGGAGCTGTTTTTT
v_call: TRBV7-7
clone_size: -
j_call: TRBJ2-2
d_call: TRBD2

cdr3_aa: CASSYSDRFTEAFF
cdr3_nt: TGTGCCAGCAGTTACTCCGACAGATTTACTGAAGCTTTCTTT
v_call: TRBV6-5
clone_size: -
j_call: TRBJ1-1
d_call: -

cdr3_aa: CASSVEGEQFF
cdr3_nt: TGTGCCAGCAGCGTAGAGGGGGAGCAGTTCTTC
v_call: TRBV9
clone_size: once
j_call: TRBJ2-1
d_call: -

cdr3_aa: CASSRDPLALGPDTQYF
cdr3_nt: TGCGCCAGCAGCCGAGATCCCCTAGCGTTGGGTCCGGACACGCAGTATTTT
v_call: TRBV4-1
clone_size: -
j_call: TRBJ2-3
d_call: -

cdr3_aa: CASTGDSQGGGYTF
cdr3_nt: TGTGCCAGCACCGGTGATAGTCAGGGGGGCGGCTACACCTTC
v_call: TRBV6-6
clone_size: -
j_call: TRBJ1-2
d_call: TRBD1

cdr3_aa: CASSRQGAANEKLFF
cdr3_nt: TGTGCCAGCAGCCGGCAGGGGGCGGCTAATGAAAAACTGTTTTTT
v_call: TRBV6-5
clone_size: -
j_call: TRBJ1-4
d_call: TRBD1

cdr3_aa: CASSQDGGYTGELFF
cdr3_nt: TGCGCCAGCAGCCAAGATGGCGGGTACACCGGGGAGCTGTTTTTT
v_call: TRBV4-1
clone_size: -
j_call: TRBJ2-2
d_call: -

cdr3_aa: CASSSADTDYEQYF
cdr3_nt: TGTGCCAGCAGCTCCGCGGACACCGACTACGAGCAGTACTTC
v_call: TRBV5-8
clone_size: -
j_call: TRBJ2-7
d_call: -

cdr3_aa: CASSAKPTGVNQPQHF
cdr3_nt: TGTGCCAGTAGTGCTAAACCAACAGGGGTCAATCAGCCCCAGCATTTT
v_call: TRBV19
clone_size: -
j_call: TRBJ1-5
d_call: TRBD1

cdr3_aa: CASSLRDGSSGNTIYF
cdr3_nt: TGTGCCAGCAGCTTGAGGGACGGGAGCTCTGGAAACACCATATATTTT
v_call: TRBV7-9
clone_size: -
j_call: TRBJ1-3
d_call: -

cdr3_aa: CASSSWEATGELFF
cdr3_nt: TGCGCCAGCAGCTCATGGGAGGCCACCGGGGAGCTGTTTTTT
v_call: TRBV5-1
clone_size: -
j_call: TRBJ2-2
d_call: -

cdr3_aa: CASSQEPVSNQPQHF
cdr3_nt: TGTGCCAGCAGCCAAGAGCCAGTTAGCAATCAGCCCCAGCATTTT
v_call: TRBV4-2
clone_size: -
j_call: TRBJ1-5
d_call: -

cdr3_aa: CASSPLGAYEQYF
cdr3_nt: TGTGCCAGCAGCCCTCTGGGGGCGTACGAGCAGTACTTC
v_call: TRBV13
clone_size: -
j_call: TRBJ2-7
d_call: -

cdr3_aa: CASSLAETALSYEQYF
cdr3_nt: TGCGCCAGCAGCTTGGCCGAAACAGCTCTCTCCTACGAGCAGTACTTC
v_call: TRBV5-1
clone_size: once
j_call: TRBJ2-7
d_call: -

cdr3_aa: CASRPDRAYNQPQHF
cdr3_nt: TGCGCCAGCAGACCCGACAGGGCATACAATCAGCCCCAGCATTTT
v_call: TRBV10-1
clone_size: once
j_call: TRBJ1-5
d_call: TRBD1

cdr3_aa: CASSVDTGGNTIYF
cdr3_nt: TGTGCCAGCAGCGTAGATACAGGAGGAAACACCATATATTTT
v_call: TRBV9
clone_size: -
j_call: TRBJ1-3
d_call: -

cdr3_aa: CSAWGGYGYTF
cdr3_nt: TGCAGTGCTTGGGGAGGCTATGGCTACACCTTC
v_call: TRBV20-1
clone_size: -
j_call: TRBJ1-2
d_call: -

cdr3_aa: CATAEGDEQYF
cdr3_nt: TGCGCCACCGCCGAGGGGGACGAGCAGTACTTC
v_call: TRBV10-1
clone_size: few
j_call: TRBJ2-7
d_call: -

cdr3_aa: CASSEVGGTGELFF
cdr3_nt: TGTGCCAGCAGTGAAGTCGGGGGCACCGGGGAGCTGTTTTTT
v_call: TRBV6-4
clone_size: -
j_call: TRBJ2-2
d_call: -

cdr3_aa: CASSESMGPQYF
cdr3_nt: TGCGCCAGCAGTGAGTCAATGGGCCCGCAGTACTTC
v_call: TRBV10-1
clone_size: -
j_call: TRBJ2-7
d_call: -

cdr3_aa: CASSLDTGQVRGYTF
cdr3_nt: TGTGCCAGCAGCTTAGACACGGGACAGGTCCGCGGCTACACCTTC
v_call: TRBV11-2
clone_size: -
j_call: TRBJ1-2
d_call: TRBD1

cdr3_aa: CASSLDGGGWNEQFF
cdr3_nt: TGTGCCAGCAGCTTGGACGGGGGAGGGTGGAATGAGCAGTTCTTC
v_call: TRBV5-4
clone_size: -
j_call: TRBJ2-1
d_call: TRBD2

cdr3_aa: CASGLGNRGRQGQETQYF
cdr3_nt: TGTGCTAGTGGTTTGGGAAACAGGGGTAGACAGGGCCAAGAGACCCAGTACTTC
v_call: TRBV12-5
clone_size: -
j_call: TRBJ2-5
d_call: TRBD1

cdr3_aa: CASSQDLEGPGYTF
cdr3_nt: TGCGCCAGCAGCCAAGATCTGGAGGGGCCGGGCTACACCTTC
v_call: TRBV4-3
clone_size: -
j_call: TRBJ1-2
d_call: -

cdr3_aa: CASSFWSGKSLNQPQHF
cdr3_nt: TGTGCCAGCAGCTTTTGGTCAGGGAAGTCGTTAAATCAGCCCCAGCATTTT
v_call: TRBV7-9
clone_size: -
j_call: TRBJ1-5
d_call: -

cdr3_aa: CAISESKETQYF
cdr3_nt: TGTGCCATCAGTGAGTCTAAAGAGACCCAGTACTTC
v_call: TRBV10-3
clone_size: -
j_call: TRBJ2-5
d_call: -

cdr3_aa: CASSFRQGITGELFF
cdr3_nt: TGTGCCAGCAGCTTTAGACAGGGCATCACCGGGGAGCTGTTTTTT
v_call: TRBV5-5
clone_size: -
j_call: TRBJ2-2
d_call: TRBD1

cdr3_aa: CASSPSSRSQETQYF
cdr3_nt: TGTGCCAGCTCACCCTCAAGCCGAAGTCAAGAGACCCAGTACTTC
v_call: TRBV18
clone_size: -
j_call: TRBJ2-5
d_call: -

cdr3_aa: CASSVSSTENQPQHF
cdr3_nt: TGTGCCAGCAGTGTATCCTCTACAGAAAATCAGCCCCAGCATTTT
v_call: TRBV2
clone_size: -
j_call: TRBJ1-5
d_call: -

cdr3_aa: CASSQGTGPGHQPQHF
cdr3_nt: TGCGCCAGCAGCCAAGGGACAGGGCCCGGGCATCAGCCCCAGCATTTT
v_call: TRBV4-3
clone_size: -
j_call: TRBJ1-5
d_call: TRBD1

cdr3_aa: CASCLNRDLGYEQYF
cdr3_nt: TGCGCCAGCTGCCTCAACAGGGATTTGGGGTACGAGCAGTACTTC
v_call: TRBV5-1
clone_size: -
j_call: TRBJ2-7
d_call: -

cdr3_aa: CASSLGQGLDTQYF
cdr3_nt: TGTGCCAGCAGCTTGGGACAGGGATTAGATACGCAGTATTTT
v_call: TRBV7-9
clone_size: -
j_call: TRBJ2-3
d_call: TRBD1

cdr3_aa: CASLTGGTEAFF
cdr3_nt: TGTGCCAGCCTCACCGGGGGTACTGAAGCTTTCTTT
v_call: TRBV25-1
clone_size: -
j_call: TRBJ1-1
d_call: -

cdr3_aa: CASSEWEGTSNQPQHF
cdr3_nt: TGTGCCAGCAGTGAATGGGAAGGGACAAGCAATCAGCCCCAGCATTTT
v_call: TRBV2
clone_size: -
j_call: TRBJ1-5
d_call: -

cdr3_aa: CASRVAGAWETQYF
cdr3_nt: TGTGCCAGCAGAGTAGCGGGGGCTTGGGAGACCCAGTACTTC
v_call: TRBV6-6
clone_size: once
j_call: TRBJ2-5
d_call: TRBD2

cdr3_aa: CASIDSLAGAHEQFF
cdr3_nt: TGCGCCAGCATCGATTCACTAGCGGGGGCCCATGAGCAGTTCTTC
v_call: TRBV5-1
clone_size: -
j_call: TRBJ2-1
d_call: TRBD2

cdr3_aa: CASSPEGRVYEQYF
cdr3_nt: TGTGCCAGCAGCCCAGAGGGGAGGGTCTACGAGCAGTACTTC
v_call: TRBV9
clone_size: -
j_call: TRBJ2-7
d_call: TRBD2

cdr3_aa: CASSPGLSGGIEQFF
cdr3_nt: TGTGCCAGCAGCCCGGGACTATCGGGAGGTATTGAGCAGTTCTTC
v_call: TRBV7-8
clone_size: -
j_call: TRBJ2-1
d_call: TRBD2

cdr3_aa: CATSSSGRAKNIQYF
cdr3_nt: TGTGCCACCAGCTCTAGCGGGAGGGCCAAAAACATTCAGTACTTC
v_call: TRBV15
clone_size: once
j_call: TRBJ2-4
d_call: TRBD2

cdr3_aa: CASSQGDSGVPSSYEQYF
cdr3_nt: TGTGCCAGCAGCCAAGGTGATAGCGGGGTCCCGAGCTCCTACGAGCAGTACTTC
v_call: TRBV4-2
clone_size: -
j_call: TRBJ2-7
d_call: TRBD2

cdr3_aa: CASSSTSRDYHTDTQYF
cdr3_nt: TGTGCCAGCAGCTCCACCTCCCGAGACTATCACACAGATACGCAGTATTTT
v_call: TRBV11-3
clone_size: -
j_call: TRBJ2-3
d_call: -

cdr3_aa: CASRSSLSPTDTQYF
cdr3_nt: TGTGCCAGCAGGTCGAGCCTGAGCCCCACAGATACGCAGTATTTT
v_call: TRBV7-9
clone_size: -
j_call: TRBJ2-3
d_call: -

cdr3_aa: CASSLGGMETQYF
cdr3_nt: TGTGCCAGCAGCTTAGGGGGGATGGAGACCCAGTACTTC
v_call: TRBV7-3
clone_size: -
j_call: TRBJ2-5
d_call: -

cdr3_aa: CAWSVSRDYGYTF
cdr3_nt: TGTGCCTGGAGTGTAAGCAGGGACTATGGCTACACCTTC
v_call: TRBV30
clone_size: -
j_call: TRBJ1-2
d_call: -

cdr3_aa: CASSSTPTGYQETQYF
cdr3_nt: TGTGCCAGCAGCTCGACCCCTACAGGGTACCAAGAGACCCAGTACTTC
v_call: TRBV11-3
clone_size: -
j_call: TRBJ2-5
d_call: -

cdr3_aa: CASSPRAGGSETQYF
cdr3_nt: TGTGCCAGCAGCCCAAGGGCAGGGGGTTCGGAGACCCAGTACTTC
v_call: TRBV7-3
clone_size: -
j_call: TRBJ2-5
d_call: TRBD1